This T cell receptor beta chain comes out of a study of blood T cell repertoires in COVID-19. Study-level background: From T cells, B-cell-depleted T cells, or PBMCs came the material, which was cDNA or gDNA.

Participants reported their clinical history, and cohort assignment relied on those reports. Cohort 3 donors counted as recovered after two negative PCRs, clearance, or resolved symptoms. V was clipped by 3 bases and J by 11 bases; unmatched bases: 6. Germline lookup yields CDR1 MNHEY and CDR2 SMNVEV (reference sequence). The CDR3 has 12 amino acids. The data were produced by immunoSEQ multiplex PCR, yet TCRdb's version contains in-frame clones alone and is incomplete. The table records 250,000 to 300,000 clones, more than 80% of them present only once. The chain couples TRBV27 to TRBJ1-2; TRBD1 agrees at 7 bases. The TCR originated in a woman under 40 who had recovered from COVID-19. Material: PBMCs or T cells enriched from blood (not recorded which). The CDR3 reads CASSFRRGPYTF. CDR3 coding DNA: TGTGCCAGCAGTTTCCGGAGGGGGCCATACACCTTC.